A selection of T cell receptor beta chains follows, all from one sample in a study of T cells in Graves' hyperthyroidism and ophthalmopathy. From the multiplex PCR reads, TCRdb called clonotypes with MiXCR, one entry per CDR3 protein. This sample has a few hundred thousand distinct CDR3 sequences, with about 20% found just once. Material for sequencing was blood. These TCRs come from a woman between 18 and 29 years old with Graves' hyperthyroidism. Both conserved end residues are part of each CDR3.

V gene,J gene,CDR3 protein
TRBV5-5,TRBJ2-2,CASSLGSGINTGELFF
TRBV2,TRBJ1-1,CASSYTGITEAFF
TRBV15,TRBJ2-7,CATSVSQGFGAYEQYF
TRBV7-6,TRBJ2-5,CASSLISGGETQYF
TRBV6-1,TRBJ2-4,CASSPKRSALAKNIKYF
TRBV10-3,TRBJ2-7,CAISESGTGAGYEQYF
TRBV10-3,TRBJ2-1,CAISDPGIQFF
TRBV9,TRBJ2-7,CASSVAGTSGAEQYF
TRBV29-1,TRBJ1-6,CSVGDNSPLHF
TRBV20-1,TRBJ2-5,CSANQGSKETQYF
TRBV3-1,TRBJ1-1,CASSRGQNEAFF
TRBV30,TRBJ1-3,CAWDRGGAGNTIYF
TRBV6-1,TRBJ2-7,CASSTPSGTGTYEQYF
TRBV12-5,TRBJ1-2,CASGTDEGYRGYTF
TRBV15,TRBJ2-5,CATSSPGGGAGETQYF
TRBV10-3,TRBJ2-7,CAITERQLFYEQYF
TRBV2,TRBJ1-2,CATQGLTNYGYTF
TRBV7-3,TRBJ2-2,CASSYSSGGNTGELFF
TRBV15,TRBJ1-1,CATSRVGRLEAFF
TRBV19,TRBJ1-1,CASSGTGRNTEAFF
TRBV9,TRBJ1-5,CASSQTGANQPQHF
TRBV5-6,TRBJ2-2,CASSLQGGSTGELFF
TRBV11-2,TRBJ1-2,CASSPPWGVDGYTF
TRBV29-1,TRBJ2-7,CSVGGVSYEQYF
TRBV6-1,TRBJ2-5,CASSALAGAQETQYF
TRBV6-2/TRBV6-3,TRBJ2-6,CASSFPLAAGANVLTF
TRBV24-1,TRBJ1-3,CATLQGTPSRNTIYF
TRBV12-3/TRBV12-4,TRBJ2-5,CASRLGTSQETQYF
TRBV18,TRBJ1-1,CASSPGTAREAFF
TRBV6-1,TRBJ1-1,CASNTPQGMSSTEAFF
TRBV20-1,TRBJ2-5,CSASGEETQYF
TRBV2,TRBJ2-5,CASSDMGGETQYF
TRBV15,TRBJ2-7,CATRRDRASEQYF
TRBV6-4,TRBJ1-1,CASSDGQNTEAFF
TRBV28,TRBJ2-7,CASSFNRMGASYEQYF
TRBV18,TRBJ2-7,CASSPPTNPGLAREQYF
TRBV29-1,TRBJ1-2,CSVGPGQGFGYTF
TRBV3-1,TRBJ2-7,CASSHRTGLSSYEQYF
TRBV12-3/TRBV12-4,TRBJ2-2,CASSPVGDGELFF
TRBV11-3,TRBJ2-7,CASSSRGTVSEQYF
TRBV5-1,TRBJ1-2,CASSRTDMNYGYTF
TRBV24-1,TRBJ2-5,CATSVGSRETQYF
TRBV2,TRBJ1-5,CASRQGFLGNQPQHF
TRBV29-1,TRBJ1-1,CSVHRQGLYTEAFF
TRBV24-1,TRBJ1-1,CATSDVGEAFF
TRBV7-8,TRBJ1-5,CASSLARRGGKPPQHF
TRBV6-1,TRBJ2-7,CASFSSYEQYF
TRBV2,TRBJ2-7,CASIPGTTSFEQYF
TRBV20-1,TRBJ2-6,CSARAGSGANVLTF
TRBV15,TRBJ2-4,CATSRDLRGADIQYF